This T cell receptor (beta chain) was recorded in a study of identical twins. V was clipped by 10 bases and J by 5 bases, with 15 bases between them. The CDR3 has 13 residues. CDR1 and CDR2 (germline): LNHDA, SQIVND (reference sequence). This clonotype was picked up a small number of times. Template switching added a universal primer site, and cDNA bore unique molecular identifiers. TCRdb re-derived calls from the 5' RACE reads in MiXCR, one entry per CDR3 protein. The sample has 400,000 to 550,000 distinct CDR3 sequences, roughly 13% seen once. These sequences were also reported in another study, on yellow fever vaccine responses in identical twins.

Sequenced: CD4+ T cells sorted from blood. The rearrangement links TRBV19 to TRBJ2-1; TRBD1 might be the D (5 bases). The origin of this receptor is a woman under 30 in good health. The CDR3, as DNA: TGTGCCACCCGCAGGGTTGCGGACAATGAGCAGTTCTTC. This codes for CATRRVADNEQFF.